The clone carrying this T cell receptor (beta chain) has ten or more counts. Antigen: not known. The data derive from a study of blood T cells in healthy people across ages. At the level of the study: Per two T cells, about one barcoded beta molecule was captured through template switching. General observations from the study: When set beside aged donors, long-lived donors presented more naive CD4+ cells and higher diversity. Per million T cells, the diversity of TCR beta decreased roughly linearly as age advanced.

The CDR3 totals 13 residues. V gave up 4 bases and J gave up 2 bases, with 8 bases separating them. Germline-derived CDR1 and CDR2 are MDHEN and SYDVKM. Primers used in a second PCR of roughly 7 to 12 cycles were a sample-barcoded 5' primer and a J-beta primer mix. Each of the cDNA molecules was tagged by a template-switch adaptor with 12 random nucleotides. TCRdb re-derived calls from the 5' RACE reads in MiXCR, one entry per CDR3 protein. The sample has fewer than 900,000 distinct CDR3 sequences; around 40% are singletons. Sequencing input: blood. The chain recombines TRBV28 with TRBJ1-2, with a tentative D call TRBD1 (6 bases). This TCR was sampled from a woman aged 60-75 years in good health. CDR3 DNA: TGTGCCAGCAGTTCAGGGACAAACTATGGCTACACCTTC. It yields the protein CASSSGTNYGYTF.